A selection of T cell receptor beta chains follows, all from one sample in a study of CD8 T cells in ankylosing spondylitis. TCRdb recomputed calls from the 5' RACE reads with MiXCR, one row per CDR3 protein. Of 340,000 or so distinct CDR3 sequences listed, approximately 14% were seen once; the top ten hold approximately 0.99%. Sequencing input: blood, either unsorted or a sorted T cell fraction (not recorded which). These receptors all come from a male donor with ankylosing spondylitis or in good health (not recorded which). Both conserved end residues are part of each CDR3. The order of the fields is D gene, V gene, J gene, clone size, CDR3 DNA, CDR3 protein. D genes are given only for firm matches. Clone size is given for some rows only: seen once, a few or many times, or a class if the clone is expanded.

d_gene: .; v_gene: TRBV7-8; j_gene: TRBJ2-2; abundance: .; CDR3nt: TGTGCCAGCAGCTTAGCAGGCGGGGAGCTGTTTTTT; CDR3aa: CASSLAGGELFF
d_gene: TRBD2; v_gene: TRBV12-3/TRBV12-4; j_gene: TRBJ2-1; abundance: .; CDR3nt: TGTGCCAGCAGGACTAGCGGGGGGGCCTATGAGCAGTTCTTC; CDR3aa: CASRTSGGAYEQFF
d_gene: .; v_gene: TRBV7-9; j_gene: TRBJ1-2; abundance: .; CDR3nt: TGTGCCAGCAGCTTAATCCTCTATGGCTACACCTTC; CDR3aa: CASSLILYGYTF
d_gene: TRBD1; v_gene: TRBV10-2; j_gene: TRBJ1-5; abundance: .; CDR3nt: TGCGCCAGCACCCAGGGGGTCCTGGAGCCCCAGCATTTT; CDR3aa: CASTQGVLEPQHF
d_gene: TRBD2; v_gene: TRBV20-1; j_gene: TRBJ2-1; abundance: few; CDR3nt: TGCAGTGCTAACCTAGCGGGGGCCTACAATGAGCAGTTCTTC; CDR3aa: CSANLAGAYNEQFF
d_gene: TRBD1; v_gene: TRBV7-2; j_gene: TRBJ2-5; abundance: .; CDR3nt: TGTGCCAGCAGCGGAAGGGACAGGGTATGGGAGACCCAGTACTTC; CDR3aa: CASSGRDRVWETQYF
d_gene: .; v_gene: TRBV28; j_gene: TRBJ1-4; abundance: few; CDR3nt: TGTGCCAGTTCCGGTGGGGGGCTTGGGAATGAAAAACTGTTTTTT; CDR3aa: CASSGGGLGNEKLFF
d_gene: TRBD1; v_gene: TRBV10-3; j_gene: TRBJ1-1; abundance: .; CDR3nt: TGTGCCATCAGGCCGGGACAGGGTTTGAGCACTGAAGCTTTCTTT; CDR3aa: CAIRPGQGLSTEAFF
d_gene: .; v_gene: TRBV6-2/TRBV6-3; j_gene: TRBJ2-1; abundance: few; CDR3nt: TGTGCCACTTTCCGGGGCCACAATGAGCAGTTCTTC; CDR3aa: CATFRGHNEQFF
d_gene: .; v_gene: TRBV3-1; j_gene: TRBJ2-2; abundance: few; CDR3nt: TGTGCCAGCAGCCAGGTCCGTCGCGGGGAGCTGTTTTTT; CDR3aa: CASSQVRRGELFF
d_gene: .; v_gene: TRBV12-3/TRBV12-4; j_gene: TRBJ1-2; abundance: .; CDR3nt: TGTGCCAGCAGTTTAGAGGGAGGAGGGCACTATGGCTACACCTTC; CDR3aa: CASSLEGGGHYGYTF
d_gene: .; v_gene: TRBV7-2; j_gene: TRBJ2-1; abundance: once; CDR3nt: TGTGCCAGCAGCTTAGGGTTAAGCTTCGGAAATGAGCAGTTCTTC; CDR3aa: CASSLGLSFGNEQFF
d_gene: .; v_gene: TRBV6-6; j_gene: TRBJ1-1; abundance: few; CDR3nt: TGTGCCAGCAGTAAGCAGGTGAACACTGAAGCTTTCTTT; CDR3aa: CASSKQVNTEAFF
d_gene: .; v_gene: TRBV20-1; j_gene: TRBJ2-5; abundance: .; CDR3nt: TGCAGTGCCATGTCTAGCGTGGAGACCCAGTACTTC; CDR3aa: CSAMSSVETQYF
d_gene: .; v_gene: TRBV7-9; j_gene: TRBJ2-2; abundance: few; CDR3nt: TGTGCCAGCAGCCCAACCCGGCAGGCCGGGGAGCTGTTTTTT; CDR3aa: CASSPTRQAGELFF
d_gene: TRBD2; v_gene: TRBV6-1; j_gene: TRBJ2-1; abundance: few; CDR3nt: TGTGCCAGCAGTCCTGTCGGGACTAGCGGGAGCCAGAACAATGAGCAGTTCTTC; CDR3aa: CASSPVGTSGSQNNEQFF
d_gene: .; v_gene: TRBV7-9; j_gene: TRBJ2-4; abundance: .; CDR3nt: TGTGCCAGCAGCTTATTACGGGGGTCCAAAAACATTCAGTACTTC; CDR3aa: CASSLLRGSKNIQYF
d_gene: .; v_gene: TRBV12-3/TRBV12-4; j_gene: TRBJ1-2; abundance: few; CDR3nt: TGTGCCAACTACAGGGTTAACTATGGCTACACCTTC; CDR3aa: CANYRVNYGYTF
d_gene: .; v_gene: TRBV6-1; j_gene: TRBJ1-5; abundance: few; CDR3nt: TGTGCCAGCAGTGGGGGGACAAATAGCAATCAGCCCCAGCATTTT; CDR3aa: CASSGGTNSNQPQHF
d_gene: TRBD2; v_gene: TRBV27; j_gene: TRBJ2-3; abundance: .; CDR3nt: TGTGCCAGCAGCTTAGGGTATCGGGGCGGCGGGAGGGCCGATACGCAGTATTTT; CDR3aa: CASSLGYRGGGRADTQYF
d_gene: .; v_gene: TRBV6-5; j_gene: TRBJ2-3; abundance: .; CDR3nt: TGTGCCAGCAGTTACTCGGGGGACGCCGTCTATACGCAGTATTTT; CDR3aa: CASSYSGDAVYTQYF
d_gene: .; v_gene: TRBV10-3; j_gene: TRBJ2-7; abundance: .; CDR3nt: TGTGCCATCAGTGAGGGCCCGGGAAAAGGCGAGCAGTACTTC; CDR3aa: CAISEGPGKGEQYF
d_gene: .; v_gene: TRBV12-3/TRBV12-4; j_gene: TRBJ1-2; abundance: .; CDR3nt: TGTGCCAGCAGTTTCAAGGGTGACGATGGCTACACCTTC; CDR3aa: CASSFKGDDGYTF
d_gene: TRBD1; v_gene: TRBV5-1; j_gene: TRBJ1-2; abundance: few; CDR3nt: TGCGCCAGCAGCTTGGAAACACAGGGGATCTATGGCTACACCTTC; CDR3aa: CASSLETQGIYGYTF
d_gene: .; v_gene: TRBV6-1; j_gene: TRBJ1-1; abundance: .; CDR3nt: TGTGCCAGCACCCGGGCAGGGGAAAATGAAGCTTTCTTT; CDR3aa: CASTRAGENEAFF
d_gene: .; v_gene: TRBV7-2; j_gene: TRBJ2-2; abundance: few; CDR3nt: TGTGCCAGCAGCATCGGAGGGGGACGATCGGGCGGGGAGCTGTTTTTT; CDR3aa: CASSIGGGRSGGELFF
d_gene: .; v_gene: TRBV20-1; j_gene: TRBJ2-3; abundance: many; CDR3nt: TGCAGTGCTAGAGATCAGCGTTTGGATACGCAGTATTTT; CDR3aa: CSARDQRLDTQYF
d_gene: TRBD1; v_gene: TRBV6-5; j_gene: TRBJ2-2; abundance: .; CDR3nt: TGTGCCAGCGGGTTGCTCGGGACAGGGGAGCTCGGGGAGCTGTTTTTT; CDR3aa: CASGLLGTGELGELFF
d_gene: .; v_gene: TRBV12-3/TRBV12-4; j_gene: TRBJ2-2; abundance: .; CDR3nt: TGTGCCAGCAGTTTCTTCAGGGGCTACGCCGGGGAGCTGTTTTTT; CDR3aa: CASSFFRGYAGELFF
d_gene: .; v_gene: TRBV6-1; j_gene: TRBJ1-6; abundance: few; CDR3nt: TGTGCCAGCAGGGCCCCGGGTCCTCAGAATTCACCCCTCCACTTT; CDR3aa: CASRAPGPQNSPLHF
d_gene: .; v_gene: TRBV12-3/TRBV12-4; j_gene: TRBJ1-1; abundance: few; CDR3nt: TGTGCCAGCAGAAATATCCTCGGGGACACTGAAGCTTTCTTT; CDR3aa: CASRNILGDTEAFF